Shown below are 30 T cell receptor beta chains from a single sample sequenced in a study of T cell responses to AZD1222 COVID-19 vaccine. Assay: immunoSEQ multiplex PCR; the TCRdb copy retains only in-frame clones and omits some. This sample has about 140,000 clones, with 85% to 90% found just once. The source material was peripheral blood, sampled on day 0 of AZD1222 vaccination. Source of these receptors: an adult in good health.

The chain joins TRBV6-1 to TRBJ1-5; D gene ambiguous. This CDR3 has 16 residues. Trimming removed 4 bases at V and 2 bases at J, with 15 bases between. CDR1 and CDR2 (germline): MNHNS, SASEGT. CDR3 sequence reads: CASSAAWNGGNQPQHF. In DNA form, the CDR3 reads TGTGCCAGCAGTGCTGCCTGGAACGGGGGCAATCAGCCCCAGCATTTT.

The chain uses TRBV30 and TRBJ1-6; 7 positions agree with TRBD1. V was clipped by 7 bases and J by 9 bases; unmatched bases: 3. Germline V gene lookup returns CDR1 GTSNPN and CDR2 SVGIG (reference sequence). This CDR3 contains 11 residues. The CDR3: CASGQPSPLHF. In nucleotides, the CDR3 is TGTGCCTCGGGACAGCCTTCACCCCTCCACTTT. The whole variable domain, remainder taken from reference TRBV30 and TRBJ1-6, is SQTIHQWPATLVQPVGSPLSLECTVEGTSNPNLYWYRQAAGRGLQLLFYSVGIGQISSEVPQNLSASRPQDRQFILSSKKLLLSDSGFYLCASGQPSPLHFGNGTRLTVT.

This clone appeared a few times. The rearrangement joins TRBV7-7 to TRBJ2-5, with D maybe TRBD2 (5 bases). Germline loops: CDR1 SSHAT, CDR2 FNYEAQ (reference sequence). The V gene lost 5 bases and the J gene lost 5 bases, with 24 bases spanning the gap. The CDR3 runs 17 residues. CDR3 nucleotides: TGTGCCAGCAGCCCCCATTACGGACGCACGAGGAGGGAGACCCAGTACTTC. This translates into CASSPHYGRTRRETQYF.

This CDR3 reads CASSATTGGADTQYF. CDR3 sequence (DNA): TGTGCCAGCAGTGCCACGACAGGGGGCGCAGATACGCAGTATTTT. This sequence joins TRBV28 and TRBJ2-3; the match to TRBD1 covers 10 bases. CDR1 and CDR2 from the germline V gene are MDHEN and SYDVKM. The J segment lost 4 bases and the V segment lost 5 bases, leaving 6 bases of the junction unmatched. The CDR3 has 15 residues. The full variable domain, in which reference TRBV28 and TRBJ2-3 provide the parts outside the CDR3, is DVKVTQSSRYLVKRTGEKVFLECVQDMDHENMFWYRQDPGLGLRLIYFSYDVKMKEKGDIPEGYSVSREKKERFSLILESASTNQTSMYLCASSATTGGADTQYFGPGTRLTVL.

The genes are TRBV4-1 and TRBJ2-7; 9 nucleotides match TRBD2. The germline V gene encodes CDR1 MGHRA and CDR2 YSYEKL. The CDR3 is made up of 16 amino acids. Trimming took 4 bases from V and 4 from J; bases not matched to a gene: 11. CDR3 DNA sequence: TGCGCCAGCAGCCCTTCCTTGCGGGAGGGCCGGTACGAGCAGTACTTC. Its protein product is CASSPSLREGRYEQYF.

This sequence joins TRBV5-1 and TRBJ2-7, with D perhaps matching TRBD2 (6 bases). The length of the CDR3 is 14 residues. The V and J ends lost 3 bases and 0 bases respectively, with 10 bases between them. The germline CDR1 and CDR2 sequences are SGHRS and YFSETQ. CDR3 DNA sequence: TGCGCCAGCAGCTACTCGGGGGTCTCCTACGAGCAGTACTTC. Encoded protein: CASSYSGVSYEQYF.

This clone was counted a single time. The rearrangement joins TRBV5-1 to TRBJ1-4; D gene uncertain. Germline V lookup: CDR1 SGHRS, CDR2 YFSETQ. This CDR3 spans 17 amino acids. Trimming shortened V by 0 bases and J by 3 bases, and 15 bases separated the two germline ends. The CDR3 loop reads CASSLGRAGEANEKLFF. CDR3 DNA: TGCGCCAGCAGCTTGGGACGGGCAGGCGAGGCTAATGAAAAACTGTTTTTT.

The chain carries TRBV5-1 and TRBJ2-2; D gene ambiguous. CDR3 length: 15 residues. Between the trimmed V and J ends, which lost 0 bases and 2 bases, there was a span of 8 bases. In germline, CDR1 is SGHRS, CDR2 YFSETQ. In nucleotides, the CDR3 is TGCGCCAGCAGCTTGGTTGGGGATAACACCGGGGAGCTGTTTTTT. It is translated as CASSLVGDNTGELFF. Together with reference TRBV5-1 and TRBJ2-2, the CDR3 gives the full variable domain: KAGVTQTPRYLIKTRGQQVTLSCSPISGHRSVSWYQQTPGQGLQFLFEYFSETQRNKGNFPGRFSGRQFSNSRSEMNVSTLELGDSALYLCASSLVGDNTGELFFGEGSRLTVL.

Here the CDR3 DNA reads TGTGCCAGCAGCTTGGGCAGCTTCAATGAGCAGTTCTTC. Translated: CASSLGSFNEQFF. J is TRBJ2-1 and V is TRBV5-6; D remains unclear. V was cut by 0 bases and J by 6 bases, with 7 bases left in between. The CDR3 extends over 13 amino acids. Germline-derived CDR1 and CDR2 are SGHDT and YYEEEE.

The chain links TRBV10-1 to TRBJ2-1, with 7 bases aligning to TRBD2. Trimming took 4 bases from V and 4 from J; bases not matched to a gene: 7. Germline V gene data show CDR1 as WNHNN and CDR2 as SYGVQD (reference sequence). The CDR3 contains 15 residues. DNA for the CDR3: TGCGCCAGCAGTGTGAGCGGGAACTCATACAATGAGCAGTTCTTC. Residues: CASSVSGNSYNEQFF.

This rearrangement joins TRBV7-9 to TRBJ1-5, with 9 bases identical to TRBD1. V shed 5 bases, J shed 5 bases, and the junction held 4 bases outside the gene matches. Germline values: CDR1 SEHNR, CDR2 FQNEAQ (reference sequence). This CDR3 has 14 amino acids. The CDR3 DNA sequence: TGTGCCAGCAGCCCCGGGACAGGGCATCAGCCCCAGCATTTT. The encoded protein is CASSPGTGHQPQHF. The variable domain in full, completed from reference TRBV7-9 and TRBJ1-5, reads DTGVSQNPRHKITKRGQNVTFRCDPISEHNRLYWYRQTLGQGPEFLTYFQNEAQLEKSRLLSDRFSAERPKGSFSTLEIQRTEQGDSAMYLCASSPGTGHQPQHFGDGTRLSIL.

The chain is built from TRBV13 and TRBJ1-3; D is unclear. The CDR3 sequence is 15 residues long. Trimming left V 5 bases short and J 5 bases short, with 16 bases between. Germline V gene sequence: CDR1 PRHDT, CDR2 FYEKMQ (reference sequence). Written as DNA, the CDR3 is TGTGCCAGCAGCGGTAGAGGTATTTCGAGAAACACCATATATTTT. This sequence encodes CASSGRGISRNTIYF.

The gene calls are TRBV9 and TRBJ2-6; a weak D match, TRBD1 (6 bases). The CDR3 length is 16 residues. V was pared by 3 bases and J by 2 bases, with 12 bases between. The germline V gene encodes CDR1 SGDLS and CDR2 YYNGEE. As DNA, the CDR3 is TGTGCCAGCAGCGCGAGAGGGGGTGCTGGGGCCAACGTCCTGACTTTC. Translating gives CASSARGGAGANVLTF.

CDR3 coding DNA: TGTGCCAGCAGGAGCCGCCGTGGGACAGATACGCAGTATTTT. Translation: CASRSRRGTDTQYF. The J gene is TRBJ2-3, the V gene TRBV6-5, with no clear D. The CDR3 length is 14 residues. Germline V gene lookup returns CDR1 MNHEY and CDR2 SVGAGI. The ends were cut back, 6 bases at V and 3 bases at J, with 13 bases in the middle.

CDR3 nucleotides: TGTGCCAGCTCAGGGGGCCTTAAAAATGAGCAGTTCTTC. Translated: CASSGGLKNEQFF. This sequence joins TRBV18 and TRBJ2-1; weak D call: TRBD1 (6 bases). The V gene's germline CDR1 is KGHSH and CDR2 LQKENI. The CDR3 contains 13 residues. Trimming took 5 bases from V and 7 from J, leaving 12 bases between them.

The table lists this clone with a count of one. V usage is TRBV16 and J usage is TRBJ1-2, with 10 bases lining up with TRBD1. This CDR3 region has 15 residues. Germline CDR1 and CDR2: KGHSY and FQNENV. V was clipped by 2 bases and J by 4 bases; unmatched bases: 4. DNA of the CDR3: TGTGCCAGCAGCCAAAATGGACAGGGGGGCTATGGCTACACCTTC. As protein: CASSQNGQGGYGYTF.

The gene calls are TRBV3-1 (or the pseudogene TRBV3-2) and TRBJ2-2; the D is unclear. Trimming shortened V by 2 bases and J by 5 bases, and 6 bases separated the two germline ends. CDR3 length equals 13 residues. Per the germline V gene, CDR1 is LGHDT and CDR2 is YNNKEL (reference sequence). Written as DNA, the CDR3 is TGTGCCAGCAGCCAAAGTGATACCGGGGAGCTGTTTTTT. It encodes CASSQSDTGELFF.

V and J are TRBV28 and TRBJ1-3, with D possibly TRBD1 on 6 matching bases. This CDR3 is 14 amino acids long. Trimming left V 6 bases short and J 4 bases short, with 13 bases between. The germline CDR1 and CDR2 sequences are MDHEN and SYDVKM. The chain's CDR3 is CASRDGGGGNTIYF. CDR3 bases: TGTGCCAGCAGAGATGGGGGGGGCGGAAACACCATATATTTT.

The chain links TRBV5-5 to TRBJ1-1; tentative D call: TRBD1 (5 bases). V lost 0 bases and J lost 2, with 17 bases in between. CDR1 is SGHKS, CDR2 YYEKEE, per germline (reference sequence). There are 17 residues in the CDR3. The CDR3 DNA sequence: TGTGCCAGCAGCTTGGCCCGGGGCCCCTCTGAAAACACTGAAGCTTTCTTT. Protein product: CASSLARGPSENTEAFF.

The rearrangement uses TRBV7-9 and TRBJ1-1; D unresolved. Trimming cost V 1 base and J 0 bases, with 6 bases left between them. Germline V gives CDR1 SEHNR, CDR2 FQNEAQ (reference sequence). CDR3 size: 14 residues. CDR3 amino acids: CASSLGEVNTEAFF. The CDR3 DNA reads TGTGCCAGCAGCTTAGGCGAGGTGAACACTGAAGCTTTCTTT.

V is TRBV7-2 and J is TRBJ1-4; 8 nucleotides align to TRBD1. Germline CDR1 SGHTA, CDR2 FQGNSA. Trimming removed 5 bases from V and 3 bases from J; junction bases left unmatched: 8. The CDR3 covers 16 residues. CDR3 amino acids: CASSPGGGASNEKLFF. In DNA, the CDR3 is TGTGCCAGCAGCCCAGGGGGCGGGGCTTCTAATGAAAAACTGTTTTTT.

This rearrangement joins TRBV28 to TRBJ2-7; TRBD2 matches at 11 bases. CDR1 and CDR2 (germline): MDHEN, SYDVKM. V gave up 5 bases and J gave up 2 bases; unmatched junction bases: 8. CDR3 length equals 16 residues. The CDR3 protein is CASSPWGSGRAYEQYF. The CDR3 coding sequence is TGTGCCAGCAGTCCGTGGGGTAGCGGGAGGGCCTACGAGCAGTACTTC.

The chain couples TRBV15 to TRBJ2-7; perhaps TRBD2 as D (6 bases). The germline V gene has CDR1 LNHNV and CDR2 YYDKDF (reference sequence). The V end lost 5 bases, the J end lost 1 base, and 12 bases lay between the germline ends. The CDR3 consists of 14 residues. CDR3 sequence reads: CATSRGGGSYEQYF. CDR3 in DNA: TGTGCCACCAGCCGAGGAGGAGGGTCCTACGAGCAGTACTTC.

The chain links TRBV6-6 to TRBJ1-2; TRBD1 aligns across 8 bases. V dropped 0 bases and J dropped 5; count of bases not matched to a gene: 8. Per germline, CDR1 MNHNY and CDR2 SVGAGI (reference sequence). The CDR3 has 16 amino acids. CDR3 sequence reads: CASSYSPDRELYGYTF. The CDR3 DNA reads TGTGCCAGCAGTTACTCCCCGGACAGGGAGTTATATGGCTACACCTTC.

The CDR3 here is CASSLSQGYYEQYF. CDR3 coding DNA: TGTGCCAGCAGCTTATCTCAGGGGTACTACGAGCAGTACTTC. This chain links TRBV11-2 with TRBJ2-7; weak D call: TRBD1 (6 bases). The germline gives CDR1 SGHAT, CDR2 FQNNGV. The V end lost 2 bases, the J end lost 3 bases, and 11 bases lay between the germline ends. This CDR3 has 14 residues.

The CDR3 DNA reads TGTGCTAGTGGTATCTCGAATCAGCCCCAGCATTTT. Its translation is CASGISNQPQHF. The chain joins TRBV12-5 to TRBJ1-5; D is undetermined. From germline, CDR1 is LGHNT and CDR2 FRNRAP. V lost 5 bases to trimming and J lost 4 bases, with 6 bases between them. This CDR3 has 12 residues.

The chain uses TRBV7-9 and TRBJ1-2; D is ambiguous. This CDR3 is 15 amino acids long. Germline V gives CDR1 SEHNR, CDR2 FQNEAQ (reference sequence). V was shortened by 5 bases and J by 4 bases, with 17 bases between the two germline ends. This CDR3 reads CASSTRLGEGYGYTF. The CDR3 DNA is TGTGCCAGCAGCACCCGGCTGGGCGAAGGCTATGGCTACACCTTC. The full variable domain, completed using reference TRBV7-9 and TRBJ1-2, is DTGVSQNPRHKITKRGQNVTFRCDPISEHNRLYWYRQTLGQGPEFLTYFQNEAQLEKSRLLSDRFSAERPKGSFSTLEIQRTEQGDSAMYLCASSTRLGEGYGYTFGSGTRLTVV.

This chain links TRBV7-8 with TRBJ1-5, with 7 bases fitting TRBD1. The CDR3 covers 14 residues. Losses at the gene ends were 5 bases for V and 7 bases for J; bases not matched to a gene: 8. Per the germline V gene, CDR1 is SGHVS and CDR2 is FQNEAQ. In DNA form, the CDR3 reads TGTGCCAGCAGCCCGACAGGGTACGGGCAGCCCCAGCATTTT. This encodes CASSPTGYGQPQHF.

The V and J genes are TRBV4-1 and TRBJ1-1; 7 bases match TRBD1. V was clipped by 3 bases and J by 2 bases; unmatched bases: 6. Germline assignment: CDR1 MGHRA and CDR2 YSYEKL. The CDR3 is made up of 15 amino acids. The CDR3 coding sequence is TGCGCCAGCAGCCATTCGACAGGGCCCAACACTGAAGCTTTCTTT. Its translation: CASSHSTGPNTEAFF.

In this sample, this clone turned up once. The chain links TRBV6-5 to TRBJ1-5; TRBD1 matches 8 bases. The CDR3 has 13 residues. Per the germline V gene, CDR1 is MNHEY and CDR2 is SVGAGI. V lost 5 bases and J lost 7; bases outside the gene matches: 4. Here the CDR3 reads CASSQQGGQPQHF. The CDR3 nucleotides read TGTGCCAGCAGTCAACAGGGGGGCCAGCCCCAGCATTTT.